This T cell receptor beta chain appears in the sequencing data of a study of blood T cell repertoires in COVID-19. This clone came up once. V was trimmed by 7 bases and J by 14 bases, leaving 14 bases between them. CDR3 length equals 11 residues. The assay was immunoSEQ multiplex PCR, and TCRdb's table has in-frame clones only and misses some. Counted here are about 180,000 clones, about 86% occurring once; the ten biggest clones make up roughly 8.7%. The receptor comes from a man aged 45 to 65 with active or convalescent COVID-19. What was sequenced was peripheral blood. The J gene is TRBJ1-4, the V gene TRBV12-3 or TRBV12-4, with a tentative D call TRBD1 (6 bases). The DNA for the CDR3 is TGTGCCAGCACCAAGGACAGACAGCTGTTTTTT. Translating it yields CASTKDRQLFF.